The present T cell receptor beta chain was sequenced within a study of T cells in Graves' hyperthyroidism and ophthalmopathy. Study observations and caveats: Most clonotypes expanded in the thyroid (above 0.001) were also present in blood. Model predictions of ophthalmopathy came a median about 6.3 months before onset.

Every diagnosis used clinical symptoms, serum thyroxine and TRAb, thyroid ultrasound and orbital computed tomography. An approximately 9.4 ml volume of fresh peripheral blood provided the PBMCs. CDR1 and CDR2 from the germline V gene are DFQATT and SNEGSKA (reference sequence). This CDR3 has 13 residues. The V segment lost 3 bases and the J segment 9 bases; nucleotides outside the gene matches: 9. At least ten counts were recorded for this clonotype. The antigen is undetermined. RNA transcripts served as the template for amplifying TCR beta CDR3 regions. The study used the HTBI primer set for a first-round RT-PCR of the TCR CDR3. MiXCR was run by TCRdb on the multiplex PCR reads, yielding one entry per CDR3 protein. The repertoire holds 460,000 or so distinct CDR3 sequences, with under 15% as singletons.

This sequence originates from a woman aged 18-29 years with Graves' hyperthyroidism. The rearrangement uses TRBV20-1 and TRBJ2-5, with 8 nucleotides matching TRBD2. Sequencing used blood. CDR3 bases: TGCAGTGCTAGCACTAGCGGCCCAGGGGCCCAGTACTTC. It translates to CSASTSGPGAQYF.